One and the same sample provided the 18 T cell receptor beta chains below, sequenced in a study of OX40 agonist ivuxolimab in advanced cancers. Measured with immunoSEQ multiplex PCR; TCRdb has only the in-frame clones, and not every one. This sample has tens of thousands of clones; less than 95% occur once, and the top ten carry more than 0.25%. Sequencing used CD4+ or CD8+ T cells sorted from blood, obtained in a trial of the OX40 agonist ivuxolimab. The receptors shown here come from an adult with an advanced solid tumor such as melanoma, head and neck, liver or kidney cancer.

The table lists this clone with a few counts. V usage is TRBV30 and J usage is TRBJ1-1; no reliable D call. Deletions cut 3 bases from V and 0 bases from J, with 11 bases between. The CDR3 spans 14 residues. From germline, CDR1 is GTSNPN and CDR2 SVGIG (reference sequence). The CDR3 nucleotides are TGTGCCTGGAGGCCAAGATTATTGAACACTGAAGCTTTCTTT. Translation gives CAWRPRLLNTEAFF.

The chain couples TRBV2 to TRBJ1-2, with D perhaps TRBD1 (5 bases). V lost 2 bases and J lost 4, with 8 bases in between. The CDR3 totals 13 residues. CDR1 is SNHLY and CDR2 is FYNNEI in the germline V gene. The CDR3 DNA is TGTGCCAGCAGTGAAAGGGGAGTCTATGGCTACACCTTC. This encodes CASSERGVYGYTF.

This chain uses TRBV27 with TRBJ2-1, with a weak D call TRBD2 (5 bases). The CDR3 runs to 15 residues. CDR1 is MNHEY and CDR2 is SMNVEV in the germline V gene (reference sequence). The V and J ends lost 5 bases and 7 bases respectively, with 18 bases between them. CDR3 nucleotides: TGTGCCAGCAGTGAGGCCCGACGGGGTACTAATGAGCAGTTCTTC. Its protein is CASSEARRGTNEQFF.

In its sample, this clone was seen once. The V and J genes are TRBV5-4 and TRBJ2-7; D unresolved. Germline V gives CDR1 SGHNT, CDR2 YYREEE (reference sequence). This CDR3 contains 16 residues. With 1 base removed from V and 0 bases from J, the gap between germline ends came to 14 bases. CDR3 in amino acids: CASSLNDWTGSYEQYF. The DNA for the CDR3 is TGTGCCAGCAGCTTGAATGATTGGACGGGCTCCTACGAGCAGTACTTC. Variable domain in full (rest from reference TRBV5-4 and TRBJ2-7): ETGVTQSPTHLIKTRGQQVTLRCSSQSGHNTVSWYQQALGQGPQFIFQYYREEENGRGNFPPRFSGLQFPNYSSELNVNALELDDSALYLCASSLNDWTGSYEQYFGPGTRLTVT.

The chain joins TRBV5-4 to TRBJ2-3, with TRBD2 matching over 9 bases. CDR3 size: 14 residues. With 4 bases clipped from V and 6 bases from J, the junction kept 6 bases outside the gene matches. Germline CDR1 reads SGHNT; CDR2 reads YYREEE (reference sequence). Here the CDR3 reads CASSTTSGVDTQYF. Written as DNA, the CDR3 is TGTGCCAGCAGCACGACTAGCGGTGTTGATACGCAGTATTTT.

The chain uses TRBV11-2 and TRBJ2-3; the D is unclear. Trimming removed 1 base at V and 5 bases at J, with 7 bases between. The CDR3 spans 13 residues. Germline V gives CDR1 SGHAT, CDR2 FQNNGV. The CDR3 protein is CASSLGHRDTQYF. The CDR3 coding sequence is TGTGCCAGCAGCTTAGGCCACCGAGATACGCAGTATTTT.

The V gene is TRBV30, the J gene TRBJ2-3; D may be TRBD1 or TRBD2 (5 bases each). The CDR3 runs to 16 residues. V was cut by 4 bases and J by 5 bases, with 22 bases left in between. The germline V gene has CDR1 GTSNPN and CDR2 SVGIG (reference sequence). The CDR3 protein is CAWTATRDARGDTQYF. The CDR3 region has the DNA TGTGCCTGGACGGCGACCCGGGACGCTCGGGGAGATACGCAGTATTTT.

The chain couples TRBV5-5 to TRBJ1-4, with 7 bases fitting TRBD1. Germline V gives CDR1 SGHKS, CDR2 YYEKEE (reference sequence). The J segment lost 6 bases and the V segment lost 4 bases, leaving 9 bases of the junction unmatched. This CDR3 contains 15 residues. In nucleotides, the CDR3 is TGTGCCAGCAGCGTCTTAGGGGGGACAGATGAAAAACTGTTTTTT. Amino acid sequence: CASSVLGGTDEKLFF.

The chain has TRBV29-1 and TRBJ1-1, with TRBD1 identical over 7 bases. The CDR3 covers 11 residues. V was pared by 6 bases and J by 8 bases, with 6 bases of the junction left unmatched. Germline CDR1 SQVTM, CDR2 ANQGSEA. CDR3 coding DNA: TGCAGCGTCCGAGGGGACAGCGAAGCTTTCTTT. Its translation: CSVRGDSEAFF.

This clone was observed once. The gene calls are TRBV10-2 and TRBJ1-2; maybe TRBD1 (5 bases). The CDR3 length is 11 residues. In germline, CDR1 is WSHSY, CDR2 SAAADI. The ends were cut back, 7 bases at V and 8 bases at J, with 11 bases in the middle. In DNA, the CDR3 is TGCGCCAGCACGAAGGGACGCGGCTACACCTTC. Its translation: CASTKGRGYTF.

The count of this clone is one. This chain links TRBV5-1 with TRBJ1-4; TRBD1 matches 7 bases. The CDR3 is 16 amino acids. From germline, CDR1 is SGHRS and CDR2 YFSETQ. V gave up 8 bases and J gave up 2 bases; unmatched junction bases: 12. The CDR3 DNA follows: TGCGCCAGTTCCCAATCCTACAGGGGCACTAATGAAAAACTGTTTTTT. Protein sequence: CASSQSYRGTNEKLFF.

The CDR3 DNA reads TGTGCCAGCAGCAAAACAGGGAATTCCGGAAACACCATATATTTT. It yields the protein CASSKTGNSGNTIYF. The chain employs TRBV7-2 and TRBJ1-3; weak D call: TRBD1 (6 bases). Germline loops: CDR1 SGHTA, CDR2 FQGNSA. The CDR3 spans 15 residues. The germline V and J ends were trimmed by 5 bases and 4 bases, with 15 bases remaining between them.

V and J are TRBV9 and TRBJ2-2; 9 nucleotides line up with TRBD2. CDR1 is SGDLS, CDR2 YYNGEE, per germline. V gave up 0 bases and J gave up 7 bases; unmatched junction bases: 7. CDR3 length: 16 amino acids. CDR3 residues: CASSVVGSGGFGELFF. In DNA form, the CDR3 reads TGTGCCAGCAGCGTAGTTGGTAGCGGGGGATTCGGGGAGCTGTTTTTT. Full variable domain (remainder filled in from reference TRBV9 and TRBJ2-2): DSGVTQTPKHLITATGQRVTLRCSPRSGDLSVYWYQQSLDQGLQFLIQYYNGEERAKGNILERFSAQQFPDLHSELNLSSLELGDSALYFCASSVVGSGGFGELFFGEGSRLTVL.

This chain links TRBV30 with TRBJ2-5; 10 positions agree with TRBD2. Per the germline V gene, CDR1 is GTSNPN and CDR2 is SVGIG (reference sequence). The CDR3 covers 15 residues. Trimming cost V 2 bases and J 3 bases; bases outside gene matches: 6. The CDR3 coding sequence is TGTGCCTGGAGTTCTAAAGGACTAGCGGAAGAGACCCAGTACTTC. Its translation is CAWSSKGLAEETQYF. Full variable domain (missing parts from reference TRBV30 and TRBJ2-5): SQTIHQWPATLVQPVGSPLSLECTVEGTSNPNLYWYRQAAGRGLQLLFYSVGIGQISSEVPQNLSASRPQDRQFILSSKKLLLSDSGFYLCAWSSKGLAEETQYFGPGTRLLVL.

The CDR3 loop is CASSELAGGSLYNEQFF. The DNA of the CDR3 is TGTGCCAGCAGTGAATTAGCGGGGGGTTCTTTGTACAATGAGCAGTTCTTC. V is TRBV6-1 and J is TRBJ2-1; 10 positions agree with TRBD2. CDR1 is MNHNS and CDR2 is SASEGT in the germline V gene. This CDR3 has 17 amino acids. Trimming at V came to 2 bases and at J to 4 bases, leaving 8 bases not matched to a gene.

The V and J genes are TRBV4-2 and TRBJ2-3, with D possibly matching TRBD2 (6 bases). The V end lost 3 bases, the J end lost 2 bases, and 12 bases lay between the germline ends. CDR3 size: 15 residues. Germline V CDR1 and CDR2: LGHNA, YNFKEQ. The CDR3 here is CASSHSGGYTDTQYF. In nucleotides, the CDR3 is TGTGCCAGCAGCCACTCCGGGGGTTACACAGATACGCAGTATTTT.

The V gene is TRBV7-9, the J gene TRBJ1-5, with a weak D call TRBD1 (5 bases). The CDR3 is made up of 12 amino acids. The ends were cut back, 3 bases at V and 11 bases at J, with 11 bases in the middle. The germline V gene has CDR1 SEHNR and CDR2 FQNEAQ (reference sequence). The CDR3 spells CASSLGRGSQHF. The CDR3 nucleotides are TGTGCCAGCAGCTTGGGACGGGGGTCCCAGCATTTT. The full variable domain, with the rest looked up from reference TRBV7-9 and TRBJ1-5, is DTGVSQNPRHKITKRGQNVTFRCDPISEHNRLYWYRQTLGQGPEFLTYFQNEAQLEKSRLLSDRFSAERPKGSFSTLEIQRTEQGDSAMYLCASSLGRGSQHFGDGTRLSIL.

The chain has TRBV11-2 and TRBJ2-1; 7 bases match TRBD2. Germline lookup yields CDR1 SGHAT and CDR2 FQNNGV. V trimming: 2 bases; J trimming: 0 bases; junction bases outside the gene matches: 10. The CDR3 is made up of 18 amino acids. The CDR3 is CASSLQRGDASSYNEQFF. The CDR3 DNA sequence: TGTGCCAGCAGCTTACAGCGGGGTGACGCCAGCTCCTACAATGAGCAGTTCTTC.